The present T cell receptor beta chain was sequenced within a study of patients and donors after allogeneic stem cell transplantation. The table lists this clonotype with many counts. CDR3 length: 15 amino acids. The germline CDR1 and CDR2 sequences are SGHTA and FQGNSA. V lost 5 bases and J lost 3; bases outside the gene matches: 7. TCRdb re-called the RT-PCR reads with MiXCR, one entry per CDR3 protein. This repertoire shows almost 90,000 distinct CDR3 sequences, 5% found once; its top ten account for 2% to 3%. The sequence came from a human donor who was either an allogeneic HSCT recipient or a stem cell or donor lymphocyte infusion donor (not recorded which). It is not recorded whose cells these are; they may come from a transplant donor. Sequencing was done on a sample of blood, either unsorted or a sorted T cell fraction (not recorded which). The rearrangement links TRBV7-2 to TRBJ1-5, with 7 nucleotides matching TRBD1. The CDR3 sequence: CASSLRQGVNQPQHF. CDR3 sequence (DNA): TGTGCCAGCAGCCTACGGCAGGGGGTCAATCAGCCCCAGCATTTT.